This T cell receptor (beta chain) was identified during a study of Graves' ophthalmopathy and Graves' hyperthyroidism. Amplifying from RNA transcripts, the study obtained TCR beta CDR3 regions. Investigators did first-round RT-PCR with HTBI primers, then second-round multiplex PCR. One entry per CDR3 protein results from TCRdb running MiXCR on the multiplex PCR reads. The data show about 340,000 distinct CDR3 sequences, about 17% seen once. In the case of this clonotype: No conserved phenylalanine or tryptophan ends this CDR3, so it is likely a read error.

The CDR3 consists of 15 residues. The V gene's germline CDR1 is KGHSH and CDR2 LQKENI. V was trimmed by 0 bases and J by 3 bases, leaving 12 bases between them. The V gene is TRBV18, the J gene TRBJ2-7; D is uncertain. The TCR sequence derives from an adult man with Graves' ophthalmopathy. Sequencing used peripheral blood. CDR3 nucleotide sequence: TGTGCCAGCTCACCACCGGTAGCCCCTAACTACGAGCAGTACCTC. This translates into CASSPPVAPNYEQYL.